Listed below are T cell receptor beta chains from one sample, sequenced in a study of identical twins. TCRdb used MiXCR to reprocess the 5' RACE reads, holding one entry per CDR3 protein. The data hold 700,000 to 950,000 distinct CDR3 sequences, with around an eighth observed a single time. A further study also used this sample, focusing on yellow fever vaccine responses in identical twins.

Sequenced sample: PBMCs. Receptors were obtained from a woman aged 18-35 years in good health. CDR3s include the opening cysteine and the closing phenylalanine or tryptophan. D genes are given only for firm matches. Where a row states a size, it is once, few, many or the class of an expanded clone; other rows omit it.

j_call | clone_size | d_call | v_call | cdr3_nt | cdr3_aa
TRBJ2-3 | NA | NA | TRBV5-1 | TGCGCCAGCAGCTTGGCCCTAGACAAGAGCACAGATACGCAGTATTTT | CASSLALDKSTDTQYF
TRBJ1-4 | few | NA | TRBV7-9 | TGTGCCAGCAGCTGGGGGCAGGGAACACTGTTTTTT | CASSWGQGTLFF
TRBJ2-3 | NA | TRBD2 | TRBV14 | TGTGCCAGCAGCCAAGGATTCGGCGGGAGAAGCACAGATACGCAGTATTTT | CASSQGFGGRSTDTQYF
TRBJ2-7 | NA | NA | TRBV20-1 | TGCAGTGCGTCGGCGGGAAGCGAGCAGTACTTC | CSASAGSEQYF
TRBJ2-1 | few | TRBD2 | TRBV5-1 | TGCGCCAGCAGCTTGGCGACTAGCGGGAAAAATGAGCAGTTCTTC | CASSLATSGKNEQFF
TRBJ2-1 | few | NA | TRBV25-1 | TGTGCCAGCAGTGCCCCACTAGGCCACGGAAGAAATTACAATGAGCAGTTCTTC | CASSAPLGHGRNYNEQFF
TRBJ1-2 | NA | TRBD1 | TRBV29-1 | TGCAGCGTCGATCAAAGAACAGGGGCCTATGGCTACACCTTC | CSVDQRTGAYGYTF
TRBJ2-3 | few | NA | TRBV7-3 | TGTGCCAGCAGCTTAACCAGGACTAACACAGATACGCAGTATTTT | CASSLTRTNTDTQYF
TRBJ2-2 | NA | NA | TRBV4-2 | TGTGCCAGCAGCCAAGAAATGAACACCGGGGAGCTGTTTTTT | CASSQEMNTGELFF
TRBJ2-7 | few | NA | TRBV27 | TGTGCCAGCAGTTTACTGGGAGCCTACTCTAACGAGCAGTACTTC | CASSLLGAYSNEQYF
TRBJ2-3 | few | TRBD1 | TRBV10-3 | TGTGCCATCAGTGCAACCTCCGGGACAGGGTACACAGATACGCAGTATTTT | CAISATSGTGYTDTQYF
TRBJ2-1 | NA | NA | TRBV7-2 | TGTGCCAGCAGCTCGTTCCGGGACGCTACCTTCCGAACGCAGTTCTTC | CASSSFRDATFRTQFF
TRBJ2-6 | many | NA | TRBV12-3/TRBV12-4 | TGTGCCAGCAGTTTAGGTCAGTTACAGGCCAACGTCCTGACTTTC | CASSLGQLQANVLTF
TRBJ2-3 | few | TRBD2 | TRBV7-8 | TGTGCCAGCAGCTTAGAGCTAGCGGGGATCACAGATACGCAGTATTTT | CASSLELAGITDTQYF
TRBJ2-7 | few | TRBD1 | TRBV19 | TGTGCCAGTAGTATGGGCAGGGGGCCGGACGAGCAGTACTTC | CASSMGRGPDEQYF
TRBJ2-2 | NA | NA | TRBV4-1 | TGCGCCAGCAGCCAACCATTGCAGGGGAACACCGGGGAGCTGTTTTTT | CASSQPLQGNTGELFF
TRBJ2-7 | NA | NA | TRBV7-9 | TGTGCCAGCAGCTCCCCGTTGCCATCCTACGAGCAGTACTTC | CASSSPLPSYEQYF
TRBJ2-7 | NA | TRBD2 | TRBV25-1 | TGTGCCAGCTCAAAGACTAGCGGGGCCTACGAGCAGTACTTC | CASSKTSGAYEQYF
TRBJ2-3 | many | NA | TRBV10-3 | TGTGCCATCAGTGAGCCCGGAGGGAGCACAGATACGCAGTATTTT | CAISEPGGSTDTQYF
TRBJ2-2 | NA | TRBD1 | TRBV10-1 | TGCGCCAGCAGTGAGAGGGGGACAGGGAACGGGGAGCTGTTTTTT | CASSERGTGNGELFF
TRBJ2-3 | NA | NA | TRBV4-1 | TGCGCCAGCAGCCGAACCGACCTGACCCGCGGAAGCACAGATACGCAGTATTTT | CASSRTDLTRGSTDTQYF
TRBJ2-1 | few | TRBD2 | TRBV2 | TGTGCCAGTCCCCCGGGAGGGCCGAATGAGCAGTTCTTC | CASPPGGPNEQFF
TRBJ2-1 | many | NA | TRBV29-1 | TGCAGCGTTGAGTTTCTTTACAATGAGCAGTTCTTC | CSVEFLYNEQFF
TRBJ1-3 | few | NA | TRBV12-3/TRBV12-4 | TGTGCCAGCAGCGGGGGGAGGCCCCCCTCTGGAAACACCATATATTTT | CASSGGRPPSGNTIYF
TRBJ1-1 | NA | NA | TRBV3-1 | TGTGCCAGCAGCCAAACGGGACCTGAAGCTTTCTTT | CASSQTGPEAFF
TRBJ2-1 | few | TRBD1 | TRBV5-6 | TGTGCCAGCAGCATAACCGGGACAGGGGAAAGGCAGTTCTTC | CASSITGTGERQFF
TRBJ2-4 | NA | NA | TRBV5-1 | TGCGCCAGCAGCTTGGCGATGGACAATCTAGCCAAAAACATTCAGTACTTC | CASSLAMDNLAKNIQYF
TRBJ2-7 | many | TRBD2 | TRBV6-2/TRBV6-3 | TGTGCCAGCAGTTACGACAGACTAGCGGTCTACGAGCAGTACTTC | CASSYDRLAVYEQYF
TRBJ2-7 | NA | TRBD1 | TRBV29-1 | TGCAGCGTCCGGGACAGTACCTACGAGCAGTACTTC | CSVRDSTYEQYF
TRBJ2-1 | few | TRBD2 | TRBV12-3/TRBV12-4 | TGTGCCAGCAGTTTAGTACCGGGACTAGCGGTACCCAATGAGCAGTTCTTC | CASSLVPGLAVPNEQFF
TRBJ2-7 | NA | TRBD2 | TRBV7-6 | TGTGCCAGCAGCCTCGGAGTTAGCGGGACCCCCTACGAGCAGTACTTC | CASSLGVSGTPYEQYF
TRBJ2-2 | NA | NA | TRBV3-1 | TGTGCCAGCAGCCAAGATCGGCGTAAAGGGTGGTCCGGGGAGCTGTTTTTT | CASSQDRRKGWSGELFF
TRBJ2-3 | few | TRBD2 | TRBV6-5 | TGTGCCAGCAGTTACTCGCGTTCTAGCGGGGACCCCACAGATACGCAGTATTTT | CASSYSRSSGDPTDTQYF
TRBJ2-1 | NA | NA | TRBV10-3 | TGTGCCAGCAGCTCAGGGGCCGGTTCCCTTGCGGATGAGCAGTTCTTC | CASSSGAGSLADEQFF
TRBJ1-2 | few | NA | TRBV9 | TGTGCCGGCCAAGATGGCTACACCTTC | CAGQDGYTF
TRBJ2-5 | NA | TRBD2 | TRBV5-1 | TGCGCCAGCAGCGGAATAGCGGGAGAGGAAGAGACCCAGTACTTC | CASSGIAGEEETQYF
TRBJ2-6 | once | NA | TRBV19 | TGTGCCAGTAGTATAGGACCGATCTCTGGGGCCAACGTCCTGACTTTC | CASSIGPISGANVLTF
TRBJ2-2 | few | TRBD1 | TRBV6-1 | TGTGCCACTTCCGGGACAGTCAACGGGGAGCTGTTTTTT | CATSGTVNGELFF
TRBJ2-1 | few | TRBD2 | TRBV7-9 | TGTGCCAGCAGCTTAGACACTAGCGGGACGTACAATGAGCAGTTCTTC | CASSLDTSGTYNEQFF
TRBJ2-1 | few | NA | TRBV6-4 | TGTGCCAGCAGTGTCGGTCCGCAGGAGGTAGATGAGCAGTTCTTC | CASSVGPQEVDEQFF
TRBJ2-3 | NA | NA | TRBV20-1 | TGCAGTGCTAGTAGGTTTCGCACAGATACGCAGTATTTT | CSASRFRTDTQYF
TRBJ2-1 | many | NA | TRBV6-1 | TGTGCCAGCAGTGATTACTACAATGAGCAGTTCTTC | CASSDYYNEQFF
TRBJ2-5 | NA | TRBD2 | TRBV10-3 | TGTGCCATCAGTGACTCCGGGAAGCGGGGGGAGACCCAGTACTTC | CAISDSGKRGETQYF
TRBJ2-6 | NA | NA | TRBV12-3/TRBV12-4 | TGTGCCAGCAGAAAGTCAGCCTCGGGCAACGTCCTGACTTTC | CASRKSASGNVLTF
TRBJ2-1 | NA | NA | TRBV18 | TGTGCCAGCTCACCACCGGGACGGGGTGGCACCTACAATGAGCAGTTCTTC | CASSPPGRGGTYNEQFF
TRBJ2-3 | few | NA | TRBV11-2 | TGTGCCAGCAGCTTAACAACAGGGAGTCCAGATACGCAGTATTTT | CASSLTTGSPDTQYF
TRBJ2-1 | few | NA | TRBV12-3/TRBV12-4 | TGTGCCAGCAGCAGTAGTCTGCAGGAGCAGTTCTTC | CASSSSLQEQFF
TRBJ2-5 | few | TRBD2 | TRBV28 | TGTGCCAGCAGCGCGACTAGCGGGAGTTGGGAGACCCAGTACTTC | CASSATSGSWETQYF
TRBJ2-3 | NA | TRBD1 | TRBV5-1 | TGCGCCAGCAGCTTGGAGGCCAGGGGGCTGGATACGCAGTATTTT | CASSLEARGLDTQYF
TRBJ2-4 | many | NA | TRBV3-1 | TGTGCCAGCAGCCAGATCAGGGTTATCCAGGGATACGTAGCCAAAAACATTCAGTACTTC | CASSQIRVIQGYVAKNIQYF
TRBJ2-4 | many | NA | TRBV12-3/TRBV12-4 | TGTGCCAGCAGTTCCCCAGGGGGAGGTCAAAACATTCAGTACTTC | CASSSPGGGQNIQYF
TRBJ2-1 | few | TRBD2 | TRBV2 | TGTGCCAGCCCCCGCGGGGAGGGCCTAAGGGGCAATGAGCAGTTCTTC | CASPRGEGLRGNEQFF
TRBJ2-5 | NA | TRBD1 | TRBV7-9 | TGTGCCAGCAGCCTTGGACAGGGGGCTCATGAGACCCAGTACTTC | CASSLGQGAHETQYF
TRBJ2-1 | many | TRBD2 | TRBV5-1 | TGCGCCAGTAAAATGACGCTAGCGGCTAGAAGTAATGAGCAGTTCTTC | CASKMTLAARSNEQFF
TRBJ2-7 | few | TRBD1 | TRBV12-5 | TGTGCTAGTGGTGATCGACCGGGACAGCTCTACGAGCAGTACTTC | CASGDRPGQLYEQYF
TRBJ2-5 | NA | NA | TRBV7-9 | TGTGCCAGCAGCTTACCAGGGATGGAGACCCAGTACTTC | CASSLPGMETQYF
TRBJ1-1 | many | TRBD1 | TRBV29-1 | TGCAGCGTTCAGGTCCGAGGGACAGGTAACGCTGAAGCTTTCTTT | CSVQVRGTGNAEAFF
TRBJ2-2 | NA | NA | TRBV5-1 | TGCGCCAGCAGCTTGGAACTGAGGAACACCGGGGAGCTGTTTTTT | CASSLELRNTGELFF
TRBJ1-2 | few | NA | TRBV10-3 | TGTGCCACCGGAGAACAGGGTCGGACTCTCTCTGGCTACACCTTC | CATGEQGRTLSGYTF
TRBJ1-1 | few | NA | TRBV10-3 | TGTGCCATCAGGTACGGGGGCCTTAGCGCTGAAGCTTTCTTT | CAIRYGGLSAEAFF